These 9 T cell receptor beta chains originate from one sample sequenced in a study of T-cell memory formation after mild COVID-19. TCRdb redid the calling of the 5' RACE reads with MiXCR, one entry per CDR3 protein. The sample carries around 150,000 distinct CDR3 sequences, roughly 15% recorded once. The material sequenced was PBMCs or a T cell subset sorted from them (not recorded which). These receptors were obtained from an adult woman who had mild COVID-19 (a few samples of this study predate the infection). Cell type and time point are not known.

CDR3 bases: TGTGCCAGCAGCCAAGCATTTGGACTAGCGAGAGAGACCCAGTACTTC. This encodes CASSQAFGLARETQYF. The chain has TRBV4-2 and TRBJ2-5; TRBD2 matches 9 bases. Germline CDR1 and CDR2: LGHNA and YNFKEQ. This CDR3 is 16 amino acids long. J was trimmed by 4 bases and V by 1 base; bases with no gene match: 7.

This clonotype was counted a few times. This chain connects TRBV20-1 to TRBJ2-2; D is possibly TRBD2 (6 bases). The length of the CDR3 is 15 residues. Germline V gene sequence: CDR1 DFQATT, CDR2 SNEGSKA (reference sequence). Deletions cut 6 bases from V and 0 bases from J, with 14 bases between. DNA for the CDR3: TGCAGTGCCGCCCTCAGGAGGGCGAACACCGGGGAGCTGTTTTTT. Protein product: CSAALRRANTGELFF.

This clonotype was counted between two and nine times. The V gene is TRBV2, the J gene TRBJ2-7; possible D gene TRBD1, 5 bases. The CDR3 covers 15 residues. V shed 3 bases and J shed 1 base, with 13 bases lying between them. Germline V CDR1 and CDR2: SNHLY, FYNNEI. DNA for the CDR3: TGTGCCAGCAGTGATTTGGGGCCTTCTTCCTACGAGCAGTACTTC. The encoded protein is CASSDLGPSSYEQYF.

A few counts support this clonotype. This rearrangement joins TRBV20-1 to TRBJ2-1, with TRBD2 matching over 8 bases. The CDR3 has 14 residues. Germline CDR1 reads DFQATT; CDR2 reads SNEGSKA (reference sequence). V lost 2 bases to trimming and J lost 6 bases; unmatched junction nucleotides: 6. As DNA, the CDR3 is TGCAGTGCTAGACCCAGCGGGGGTTTCAATGAGCAGTTCTTC. This translates into CSARPSGGFNEQFF.

The gene calls are TRBV6-6 and TRBJ1-2; D possibly corresponds to TRBD1 (6 bases). CDR1 and CDR2 from the germline V gene are MNHNY and SVGAGI (reference sequence). The V and J ends lost 0 bases and 5 bases respectively, with 13 bases between them. The CDR3 sequence is 15 residues long. The CDR3 reads CASSYSTGGAYGYTF. In DNA, the CDR3 is TGTGCCAGCAGTTACTCGACAGGAGGGGCATATGGCTACACCTTC.

The table lists this clonotype with a few counts. The chain combines TRBV14 with TRBJ2-5; D remains unclear. The length of the CDR3 is 17 residues. Germline CDR1 is SGHDN and CDR2 is FVKESK. V was cut by 0 bases and J by 2 bases, with 16 bases left in between. The CDR3 loop reads CASSQDQLGSSQETQYF. The CDR3 region has the DNA TGTGCCAGCAGCCAAGATCAGTTGGGCTCATCACAAGAGACCCAGTACTTC.

In its sample, this clonotype was seen a few times. The rearrangement joins TRBV5-6 to TRBJ2-7; 8 bases line up with TRBD2. Germline CDR1 SGHDT, CDR2 YYEEEE. The J segment lost 0 bases and the V segment lost 7 bases, leaving 6 bases of the junction unmatched. This CDR3 is built from 14 residues. In nucleotides, the CDR3 is TGTGCCAGCTTCGACAGCGGGAGCTCCTACGAGCAGTACTTC. This sequence encodes CASFDSGSSYEQYF.

This clonotype was found a few times. V usage is TRBV20-1 and J usage is TRBJ1-1; TRBD1 might be the D (5 bases). V dropped 3 bases and J dropped 2 bases, with 7 bases sitting between them. CDR1 DFQATT and CDR2 SNEGSKA come from the germline V gene (reference sequence). This CDR3 has 12 residues. CDR3 DNA: TGCAGTGCTAGGCAGGGCAACACTGAAGCTTTCTTT. Amino acids: CSARQGNTEAFF.

This clonotype was observed a few times. The chain links TRBV5-6 to TRBJ1-2; D is unclear. This CDR3 has 14 residues. V lost 1 base and J lost 1, with 8 bases in between. Germline-derived CDR1 and CDR2 are SGHDT and YYEEEE. The chain's CDR3 is CASSLTGSNYGYTF. The CDR3 DNA sequence: TGTGCCAGCAGCTTGACGGGGAGTAACTATGGCTACACCTTC.